What follows describes a single T cell receptor (beta chain). Germline-derived CDR1 and CDR2 are MNHEY and SVGEGT. The V and J ends lost 3 bases and 0 bases respectively, with 18 bases between them. CDR3 length equals 18 residues. For TCR beta, libraries came from iRepertoire HTBI primers and Arm-PCR of CDR3 regions. As originally analysed: In the combined samples, 62 TRBV and under 15 TRBJ segments were identified. Each CDR3 protein is one row after TCRdb ran MiXCR on the multiplex PCR reads. The V and J calls shown here were made by TCRdb, not taken from the authors' results. The sample carries 310,000 or so distinct CDR3 sequences, roughly a fifth recorded once. This record comes from a study of regulatory T cells in long-lasting Graves disease. Time point: persistent/refractory GD, antithyroid drugs over 5 years with positive TRAb. Researchers made the TCR library from RNA that was extracted from PBMCs.

Source: peripheral blood mononuclear cells (PBMCs), taken when the disease was refractory, from a patient treated with antithyroid drugs. The chain employs TRBV6-2 or TRBV6-3 and TRBJ1-5, with D tentatively TRBD1 (5 bases). The origin of this receptor is a female donor with Graves disease. CDR3 amino acids: CASSYRGRTEYSNQPQHF. The CDR3 region has the DNA TGTGCCAGCAGTTATCGGGGACGGACTGAATATAGCAATCAGCCCCAGCATTTT.